This T cell receptor (beta chain) was identified during a study of CD8 T cells in ankylosing spondylitis. Study-wide points: Previously reported in reactive arthritis synovial fluid and blood were some of the motif variants. Among TCR beta sequences, a motif of eight or nine highly homologous variants appeared characteristic of ankylosing spondylitis blood.

Note on this clonotype: Its antigen is unknown.

The germline V gene encodes CDR1 MNHEY and CDR2 SMNVEV (reference sequence). The CDR3 sequence is 19 residues long. The junction had 15 bases not matched to a gene; V was cut back by 4 bases and J by 5 bases. Preparation of TCR beta libraries was done by quantitative 5'-RACE with molecular barcodes. MiXCR was run by TCRdb on the 5' RACE reads, yielding one entry per CDR3 protein. Seen here are hundreds of thousands of distinct CDR3 sequences, roughly 26% observed once, and the top ten hold roughly 0.9%. The receptor was derived from a male donor with ankylosing spondylitis. The chain has TRBV27 and TRBJ2-3, with 13 bases matching TRBD2. Sequenced: blood, either unsorted or a sorted T cell fraction (not recorded which). This chain's CDR3 is CASSSRRLAGGGALDTQYF. In DNA form, the CDR3 reads TGTGCCAGCAGTTCACGGCGACTAGCGGGAGGAGGGGCGCTAGATACGCAGTATTTT.